This entry lists 14 T cell receptor beta chains sequenced from one sample in a study of cytomegalovirus exposure and HLA in healthy donors. 60 Vbeta and 13 Jbeta primers were used in PCR. Clones were read by immunoSEQ multiplex PCR, and TCRdb kept only the in-frame ones, dropping some. The table includes about 120,000 clones, about 72% detected once. The sequenced sample was PBMCs. These receptors originate from a female donor in good health and CMV-seronegative.

With regard to this clone: This same CDR3 is encoded by further DNA sequences in the sample. This chain uses TRBV4-2 with TRBJ2-5; a weak D match, TRBD2 (6 bases). The V and J ends lost 5 bases and 4 bases respectively, with 17 bases between them. CDR3 length: 15 residues. Germline-derived CDR1 and CDR2 are LGHNA and YNFKEQ. The CDR3 spells CASSFLEGRGETQYF. CDR3 nucleotide sequence: TGTGCCAGCAGCTTCTTGGAGGGCCGGGGAGAGACCCAGTACTTC.

This clone was observed many times. V and J are TRBV6-5 and TRBJ1-2; 7 bases are shared with TRBD1. This CDR3 has 13 residues. V was pared by 2 bases and J by 7 bases, with 4 bases of the junction left unmatched. Germline-derived CDR1 and CDR2 are MNHEY and SVGAGI. In nucleotides, the CDR3 is TGTGCCAGCAGTTACAGACAGGGTAGTGGCTACACCTTC. Its protein product is CASSYRQGSGYTF.

The CDR3, as DNA: TGCAGCGTCCGGGGTAAGGTAGCGTTTGGAGGGACCCAGTACTTC. It translates to CSVRGKVAFGGTQYF. V is TRBV29-1 and J is TRBJ2-5; perhaps TRBD2 as D (5 bases). This CDR3 region has 15 residues. V lost 6 bases to trimming and J lost 7 bases, with 24 bases between them. Germline V lookup: CDR1 SQVTM, CDR2 ANQGSEA.

This clone has more than one count but fewer than ten. J is TRBJ2-1 and V is TRBV29-1; a weak D match, TRBD2 (5 bases). Germline-derived CDR1 and CDR2 are SQVTM and ANQGSEA. Trimming took off 1 base at V and 8 bases at J, with 18 bases between the two ends. The CDR3 has 15 amino acids. The CDR3 spells CSVEGWPPGVYEQFF. In nucleotides, the CDR3 is TGCAGCGTTGAAGGATGGCCCCCCGGGGTGTATGAGCAGTTCTTC.

The chain combines TRBV10-3 with TRBJ2-7, with 7 positions matching TRBD2. The trim removed 3 bases at V and 6 bases at J, leaving 5 bases unmatched. The CDR3 consists of 13 residues. Germline V CDR1 and CDR2: ENHRY, SYGVKD. This CDR3 is CAISDSGTLEQYF. CDR3 bases: TGTGCCATCAGTGACAGCGGGACTCTCGAGCAGTACTTC.

The chain uses TRBV30 and TRBJ2-1; 8 nucleotides align to TRBD2. This CDR3 spans 12 amino acids. V was pared by 4 bases and J by 6 bases, with 2 bases of the junction left unmatched. CDR1 is GTSNPN and CDR2 is SVGIG in the germline V gene (reference sequence). The CDR3: CAWTSGLNEQFF. The DNA for the CDR3 is TGTGCCTGGACTAGCGGGCTCAATGAGCAGTTCTTC.

This chain joins TRBV7-9 and TRBJ1-1, with D possibly TRBD1 on 5 matching bases. Deletions cut 1 base from V and 6 bases from J, with 12 bases between. This CDR3 contains 14 residues. The germline V gene encodes CDR1 SEHNR and CDR2 FQNEAQ (reference sequence). The CDR3 spells CASSLEGTGAEAFF. In nucleotides, the CDR3 is TGTGCCAGCAGCTTAGAAGGGACGGGGGCTGAAGCTTTCTTT.

This clone was observed a few times. The V gene is TRBV13, the J gene TRBJ2-7, with 7 bases fitting TRBD1. V was clipped by 5 bases and J by 3 bases; unmatched bases: 7. The germline gives CDR1 PRHDT, CDR2 FYEKMQ (reference sequence). The CDR3 is made up of 14 amino acids. The CDR3 region is CASSTRQGNYEQYF. The CDR3 DNA reads as TGTGCCAGCAGCACTAGACAGGGTAACTACGAGCAGTACTTC. Full variable domain (remainder filled in from reference TRBV13 and TRBJ2-7): AAGVIQSPRHLIKEKRETATLKCYPIPRHDTVYWYQQGPGQDPQFLISFYEKMQSDKGSIPDRFSAQQFSDYHSELNMSSLELGDSALYFCASSTRQGNYEQYFGPGTRLTVT.

The chain employs TRBV5-1 and TRBJ2-1; a weak D match, TRBD2 (6 bases). V shed 2 bases and J shed 0 bases, with 12 bases lying between them. There are 16 residues in the CDR3. CDR1 SGHRS and CDR2 YFSETQ come from the germline V gene. The CDR3 bases are TGCGCCAGCAGCTTTAGCGGAAGGAGCTCCTACAATGAGCAGTTCTTC. Translation gives CASSFSGRSSYNEQFF.

This clone was seen just once. The CDR3 DNA reads TGTGCCAGCAGGGGACAGGGGGACACTGAAGCTTTCTTT. Translation gives CASRGQGDTEAFF. This chain uses TRBV6-5 with TRBJ1-1, with TRBD1 identical over 11 bases. Germline CDR1 is MNHEY and CDR2 is SVGAGI. V shed 6 bases, J shed 3 bases, and the junction held 0 bases outside the gene matches. This CDR3 contains 13 residues.

The sample holds a few counts of this clone. The chain recombines TRBV5-1 with TRBJ2-7, with TRBD1 matching 7 bases. Germline CDR1 is SGHRS and CDR2 is YFSETQ. The CDR3 extends over 16 amino acids. V lost 0 bases, J lost 0 bases, and 6 bases stayed unmatched. The DNA for the CDR3 is TGCGCCAGCAGCTTGGTATCCGGACAGGCCTCCTACGAGCAGTACTTC. It is translated as CASSLVSGQASYEQYF.

The chain uses TRBV5-8 and TRBJ2-7; 8 nucleotides line up with TRBD2. CDR3 length equals 16 residues. With 0 bases clipped from V and 4 bases from J, the junction kept 9 bases outside the gene matches. Per germline, CDR1 SGHTS and CDR2 YDEGEE. The CDR3 DNA reads as TGTGCCAGCAGCTTGGGTTTCGGGAGGGCCGAATACGAGCAGTACTTC. Its translation: CASSLGFGRAEYEQYF.

This clone was counted once. One end of the junction varies from germline; a read error may be responsible. The same CDR3 is also encoded by other DNA sequences in this sample. The V call is TRBV6-5, the J call TRBJ2-7; the match to TRBD1 covers 9 bases. The germline CDR1 and CDR2 sequences are MNHEY and SVGAGI. CDR3 length equals 15 residues. CDR3 protein: CASGRGTGSSYEQYF. Written as DNA, the CDR3 is TGTGCCAGTGGGAGAGGGACAGGGTCCTCCTACGAGCAGTATTTC.

The chain uses TRBV25-1 and TRBJ2-5; TRBD2 is a possible D gene (6 bases). The CDR3 is made up of 12 amino acids. Germline CDR1 MGHDK, CDR2 SYGVNS. With 6 bases removed from V and 7 bases from J, the gap between germline ends came to 12 bases. The CDR3 is CASRTPGGTQYF. The CDR3 region has the DNA TGTGCCAGCAGGACCCCCGGGGGGACCCAGTACTTC.